Shown below are 27 T cell receptor beta chains from a single sample sequenced in a study of early T cells in non-severe SARS-CoV-2 infection. TCRdb reanalysed the 5' RACE reads using MiXCR and keeps one entry per CDR3 protein. This table has 50,000 to 65,000 distinct CDR3 sequences, 11% appearing once. Sequenced material: whole blood, taken at baseline. These receptors originate from an adult who was a healthcare worker with PCR-confirmed SARS-CoV-2 infection or an uninfected control (not recorded which).

The chain employs TRBV27 and TRBJ1-2; 10 nucleotides match TRBD1. V was clipped by 8 bases and J by 1 base; unmatched bases: 4. CDR1 and CDR2 (germline): MNHEY, SMNVEV (reference sequence). CDR3 length: 14 amino acids. Here the CDR3 reads CASGTGVINYGYTF. CDR3 sequence (DNA): TGTGCCAGCGGGACAGGGGTTATTAACTATGGCTACACCTTC.

This clonotype was observed a handful of times. Written as DNA, the CDR3 is TGTGCCAGTACCAGTTACAGGGACCCGAACACTGAAGCTTTCTTT. Amino acids: CASTSYRDPNTEAFF. This chain joins TRBV19 and TRBJ1-1, with a weak D call TRBD1 (6 bases). The V end lost 7 bases, the J end lost 1 base, and 16 bases lay between the germline ends. The CDR3 contains 15 residues. Germline V gene data show CDR1 as LNHDA and CDR2 as SQIVND (reference sequence).

This clonotype was counted a few times. This chain connects TRBV11-2 to TRBJ2-1; TRBD2 agrees at 8 bases. This CDR3 contains 15 residues. With 5 bases clipped from V and 5 bases from J, the junction kept 8 bases outside the gene matches. Looked up from germline, CDR1 is SGHAT and CDR2 is FQNNGV. The CDR3 region is CASSQGLGPDNEQFF. In DNA form, the CDR3 reads TGTGCCAGCAGCCAGGGACTAGGCCCGGACAATGAGCAGTTCTTC.

This clonotype has more than one count but fewer than ten. The chain couples TRBV30 to TRBJ2-7; 7 bases are shared with TRBD1. The CDR3 has 13 residues. Trimming cost V 3 bases and J 5 bases; bases outside gene matches: 7. Germline CDR1 is GTSNPN and CDR2 is SVGIG (reference sequence). In DNA, the CDR3 is TGTGCCTGGAGACGCACAGGGGTCCACGAGCAGTACTTC. It is translated as CAWRRTGVHEQYF.

The J gene is TRBJ2-2, the V gene TRBV6-6, with D unresolved. Deletions cut 0 bases from V and 4 bases from J, with 9 bases between. Germline CDR1 MNHNY, CDR2 SVGAGI (reference sequence). The CDR3 runs to 15 residues. CDR3 region: CASSYSAGSTGELFF. The CDR3 DNA follows: TGTGCCAGCAGTTACTCGGCCGGATCCACCGGGGAGCTGTTTTTT.

The V call is TRBV30, the J call TRBJ2-5, with 12 bases fitting TRBD2. The length of the CDR3 is 15 residues. V trimming: 2 bases; J trimming: 5 bases; junction bases outside the gene matches: 6. Looked up from germline, CDR1 is GTSNPN and CDR2 is SVGIG (reference sequence). The DNA for the CDR3 is TGTGCCTGGAGTCTGGGGCTAGCGGGGGGGGAGACCCAGTACTTC. This gives the protein CAWSLGLAGGETQYF.

In this sample, this clonotype turned up a few times. The chain couples TRBV25-1 to TRBJ1-6; possible D gene TRBD1, 6 bases. This CDR3 has 16 residues. The ends were cut back, 3 bases at V and 4 bases at J, with 13 bases in the middle. Germline loops: CDR1 MGHDK, CDR2 SYGVNS. The CDR3 here is CASSEAGEGYNSPLHF. The CDR3 region has the DNA TGTGCCAGCAGTGAGGCAGGGGAAGGGTATAATTCACCCCTCCACTTT.

This clonotype appeared many times. This sequence joins TRBV9 and TRBJ1-1; unclear D gene. V was pared by 0 bases and J by 7 bases, with 10 bases between. The CDR3 runs to 13 residues. CDR1 is SGDLS and CDR2 is YYNGEE in the germline V gene. In nucleotides, the CDR3 is TGTGCCAGCAGCGTAGCCCCCGGCGGTGAAGCTTTCTTT. The encoded protein is CASSVAPGGEAFF.

This clonotype was observed a handful of times. The V gene is TRBV2, the J gene TRBJ2-3; no clear D. This CDR3 spans 14 amino acids. V was shortened by 3 bases and J by 3 bases, with 10 bases between the two germline ends. Per the germline V gene, CDR1 is SNHLY and CDR2 is FYNNEI. Written as DNA, the CDR3 is TGTGCCAGCAGTGACCGATTCCCGACAGATACGCAGTATTTT. This encodes CASSDRFPTDTQYF.

Only a few counts were recorded for this clonotype. V is TRBV12-3 or TRBV12-4 and J is TRBJ2-3; D remains unclear. The CDR3 contains 14 residues. V was shortened by 4 bases and J by 0 bases, with 8 bases between the two germline ends. CDR3 DNA sequence: TGTGCCAGCAGTTCCCCCTCTAGCACAGATACGCAGTATTTT. Amino acid sequence: CASSSPSSTDTQYF.

The rearrangement links TRBV19 to TRBJ1-5; D ambiguous. The ends were cut back, 7 bases at V and 3 bases at J, with 10 bases in the middle. Germline lookup yields CDR1 LNHDA and CDR2 SQIVND (reference sequence). CDR3 length: 13 amino acids. CDR3 coding DNA: TGTGCCAGTACTGAACAGTTCAATCAGCCCCAGCATTTT. Residues: CASTEQFNQPQHF. The full variable domain, with the rest looked up from reference TRBV19 and TRBJ1-5, is DGGITQSPKYLFRKEGQNVTLSCEQNLNHDAMYWYRQDPGQGLRLIYYSQIVNDFQKGDIAEGYSVSREKKESFPLTVTSAQKNPTAFYLCASTEQFNQPQHFGDGTRLSIL.

This clonotype was seen a handful of times. This rearrangement joins TRBV3-1 to TRBJ1-3, with unresolved D. V lost 3 bases and J lost 6, with 15 bases in between. This CDR3 is built from 15 residues. Germline loops: CDR1 LGHDT, CDR2 YNNKEL (reference sequence). CDR3 DNA sequence: TGTGCCAGCAGCCACCGAAGAGATCGGGAAAACACCATATATTTT. It yields the protein CASSHRRDRENTIYF.

The V call is TRBV7-6, the J call TRBJ2-7; TRBD1 matches at 9 bases. V lost 5 bases and J lost 2; bases outside the gene matches: 4. The CDR3 contains 14 residues. The germline V gene has CDR1 SGHVS and CDR2 FNYEAQ. The CDR3 is CASSGDRATYEQYF. For the CDR3, the DNA is TGTGCCAGCAGCGGGGACAGGGCGACCTACGAGCAGTACTTC.

This clonotype was observed a few times. The rearrangement joins TRBV12-3 or TRBV12-4 to TRBJ1-1, with TRBD1 identical over 7 bases. This CDR3 has 16 amino acids. The V segment lost 6 bases and the J segment 0 bases; nucleotides outside the gene matches: 10. CDR3 nucleotide sequence: TGTGCCAGCAGCCCTACAGGGGCTTCCATGAACACTGAAGCTTTCTTT. Amino acid sequence: CASSPTGASMNTEAFF.

This clonotype was detected ten times or more. The rearrangement uses TRBV6-2 or TRBV6-3 and TRBJ2-2; tentative D call: TRBD1 (5 bases). Germline lookup yields CDR1 MNHEY and CDR2 SVGEGT. Trimming took 4 bases from V and 5 from J, leaving 8 bases between them. The CDR3 has 13 residues. The CDR3 DNA reads TGTGCCAGCAGTTTGACAGAAACCGGGGAGCTGTTTTTT. Encoded protein: CASSLTETGELFF.

This clonotype was seen repeatedly, ten times or more. The gene calls are TRBV13 and TRBJ2-7, with TRBD1 as a possible D gene (6 bases). The V gene's germline CDR1 is PRHDT and CDR2 FYEKMQ (reference sequence). The germline V and J ends were trimmed by 5 bases and 3 bases, with 11 bases remaining between them. This CDR3 is built from 13 residues. The CDR3 here is CASSLSGVYEQYF. The CDR3 nucleotides are TGTGCCAGCAGCCTCTCAGGGGTCTACGAGCAGTACTTC.

V gene TRBV11-2 combines with J gene TRBJ2-1, with D perhaps TRBD1 (6 bases). This CDR3 is 16 amino acids long. V was shortened by 8 bases and J by 4 bases, with 21 bases between the two germline ends. Germline V CDR1 and CDR2: SGHAT, FQNNGV. In DNA, the CDR3 is TGTGCCAGCTTAGACCTCCCGGGACACGTTTACAATGAGCAGTTCTTC. As protein: CASLDLPGHVYNEQFF.

V is TRBV2 and J is TRBJ1-1; D might be TRBD1 (6 bases). The ends were cut back, 6 bases at V and 6 bases at J, with 14 bases in the middle. This CDR3 has 13 residues. CDR1 is SNHLY, CDR2 FYNNEI, per germline. CDR3 coding DNA: TGTGCCAGCAGCTTCAGGGGACGGGCTGAAGCTTTCTTT. As protein: CASSFRGRAEAFF.

The V call is TRBV28, the J call TRBJ2-1; D not resolved. The ends were cut back, 8 bases at V and 7 bases at J, with 9 bases in the middle. In germline, CDR1 is MDHEN, CDR2 SYDVKM. This CDR3 region has 11 residues. Here the CDR3 DNA reads TGTGCCAGCCGTCGTGGGAATGAGCAGTTCTTC. As protein: CASRRGNEQFF.

This clonotype was seen only a few times. The chain carries TRBV28 and TRBJ1-6; tentatively, D is TRBD1 (6 bases). V was clipped by 5 bases and J by 4 bases, with 12 bases between them. CDR3 length: 15 amino acids. Germline-derived CDR1 and CDR2 are MDHEN and SYDVKM. CDR3 nucleotides: TGTGCCAGCAGTCCCCAGACAGGATATAATTCACCCCTCCACTTT. It yields the protein CASSPQTGYNSPLHF.

This clonotype was observed a few times. The V gene is TRBV20-1, the J gene TRBJ1-2; TRBD1 might be the D (5 bases). The CDR3 runs 17 residues. The germline gives CDR1 DFQATT, CDR2 SNEGSKA (reference sequence). V shed 2 bases and J shed 7 bases, with 26 bases lying between them. In nucleotides, the CDR3 is TGCAGTGCTAGACCTAAGGTGGGCCAGGGTCGATGGGTTGGCTACACCTTC. Amino acid sequence: CSARPKVGQGRWVGYTF.

The CDR3 protein is CASSPPQAHGYTF. CDR3 nucleotide sequence: TGTGCCAGCTCACCACCTCAGGCACACGGCTACACCTTC. This rearrangement joins TRBV18 to TRBJ1-2; D remains unclear. V lost 0 bases to trimming and J lost 8 bases, with 10 bases between them. This CDR3 comprises 13 residues. Germline values: CDR1 KGHSH, CDR2 LQKENI.

The table lists this clonotype with many counts. The chain is built from TRBV7-9 and TRBJ2-1; TRBD1 matches 8 bases. V lost 5 bases and J lost 5; bases outside the gene matches: 8. Germline CDR1 SEHNR, CDR2 FQNEAQ (reference sequence). This CDR3 is built from 15 residues. The CDR3 loop reads CASSRGQATNNEQFF. Here the CDR3 DNA reads TGTGCCAGCAGCAGGGGACAGGCGACTAACAATGAGCAGTTCTTC.

This clonotype has a count of ten or more. The J gene is TRBJ1-1, the V gene TRBV20-1, with TRBD1 matching over 7 bases. Germline V gives CDR1 DFQATT, CDR2 SNEGSKA (reference sequence). Germline trimming cut 6 bases from V and 3 bases from J; bases unmatched to any gene: 10. This CDR3 comprises 14 residues. CDR3 loop: CSAISGGTHTEAFF. The CDR3 nucleotides read TGCAGTGCCATCTCAGGGGGGACTCACACTGAAGCTTTCTTT.

This sequence joins TRBV29-1 and TRBJ2-5; 10 nucleotides match TRBD2. V lost 6 bases to trimming and J lost 2 bases; unmatched junction nucleotides: 15. CDR1 is SQVTM, CDR2 ANQGSEA, per germline. The CDR3 covers 17 residues. CDR3 DNA: TGCAGCGTCAAGGGTGTAGTAGCGGGGGGCTTTCAAGAGACCCAGTACTTC. Its translation: CSVKGVVAGGFQETQYF.

The chain carries TRBV6-6 and TRBJ2-3; the D gene is possibly TRBD1 (5 bases). This CDR3 is built from 14 residues. With 8 bases removed from V and 2 bases from J, the gap between germline ends came to 14 bases. Germline CDR1 and CDR2: MNHNY and SVGAGI (reference sequence). The CDR3 loop reads CASGSGMITDTQYF. In nucleotides, the CDR3 is TGTGCCAGCGGGTCAGGGATGATCACAGATACGCAGTATTTT.

This clonotype was counted many times. The V and J genes are TRBV5-1 and TRBJ2-1; TRBD2 aligns across 8 bases. Germline V lookup: CDR1 SGHRS, CDR2 YFSETQ. The CDR3 consists of 15 residues. Losses at the gene ends were 1 base for V and 6 bases for J; bases not matched to a gene: 6. The CDR3 reads CASSLSGGPLNEQFF. The CDR3 nucleotides read TGCGCCAGCAGCTTGTCGGGGGGGCCCCTCAATGAGCAGTTCTTC.